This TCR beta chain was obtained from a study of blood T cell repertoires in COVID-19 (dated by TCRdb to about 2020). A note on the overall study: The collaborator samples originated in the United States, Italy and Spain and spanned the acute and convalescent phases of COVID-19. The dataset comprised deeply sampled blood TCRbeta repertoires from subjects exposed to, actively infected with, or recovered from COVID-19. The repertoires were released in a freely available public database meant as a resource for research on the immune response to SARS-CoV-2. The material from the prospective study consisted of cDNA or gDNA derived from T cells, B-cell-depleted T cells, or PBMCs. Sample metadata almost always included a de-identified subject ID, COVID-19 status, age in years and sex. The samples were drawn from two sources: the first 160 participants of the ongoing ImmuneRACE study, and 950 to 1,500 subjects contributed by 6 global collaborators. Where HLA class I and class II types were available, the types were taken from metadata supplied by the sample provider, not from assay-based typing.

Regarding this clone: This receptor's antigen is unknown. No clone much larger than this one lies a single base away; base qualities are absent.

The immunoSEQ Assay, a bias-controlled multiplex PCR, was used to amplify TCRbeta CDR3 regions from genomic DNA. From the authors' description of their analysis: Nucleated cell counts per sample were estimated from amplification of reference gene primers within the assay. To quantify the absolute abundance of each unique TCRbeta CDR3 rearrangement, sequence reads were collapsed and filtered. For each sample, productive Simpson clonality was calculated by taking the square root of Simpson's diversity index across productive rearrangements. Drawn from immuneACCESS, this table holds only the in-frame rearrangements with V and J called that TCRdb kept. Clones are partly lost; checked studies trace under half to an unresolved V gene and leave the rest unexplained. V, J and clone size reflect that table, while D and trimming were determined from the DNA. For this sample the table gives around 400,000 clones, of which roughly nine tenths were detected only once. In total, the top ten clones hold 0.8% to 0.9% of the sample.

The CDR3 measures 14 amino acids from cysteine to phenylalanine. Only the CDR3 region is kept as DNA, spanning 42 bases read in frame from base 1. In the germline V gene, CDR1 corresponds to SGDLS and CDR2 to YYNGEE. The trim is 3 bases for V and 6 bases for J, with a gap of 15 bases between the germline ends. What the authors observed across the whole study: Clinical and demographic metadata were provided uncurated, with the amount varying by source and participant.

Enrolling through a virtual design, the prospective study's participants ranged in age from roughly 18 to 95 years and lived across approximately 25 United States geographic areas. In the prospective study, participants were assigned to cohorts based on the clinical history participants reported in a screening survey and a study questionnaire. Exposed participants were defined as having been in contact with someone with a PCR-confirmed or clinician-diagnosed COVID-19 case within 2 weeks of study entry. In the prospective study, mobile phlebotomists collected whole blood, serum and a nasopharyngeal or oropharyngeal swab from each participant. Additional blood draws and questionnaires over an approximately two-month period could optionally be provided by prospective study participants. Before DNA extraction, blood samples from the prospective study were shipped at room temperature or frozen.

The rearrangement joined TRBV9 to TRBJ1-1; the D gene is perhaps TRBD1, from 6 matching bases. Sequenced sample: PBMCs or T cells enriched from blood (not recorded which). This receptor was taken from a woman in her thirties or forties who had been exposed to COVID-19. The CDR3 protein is CASSAGEGRAEAFF. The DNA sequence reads TGTGCCAGCAGCGCAGGGGAGGGGAGGGCTGAAGCTTTCTTT.